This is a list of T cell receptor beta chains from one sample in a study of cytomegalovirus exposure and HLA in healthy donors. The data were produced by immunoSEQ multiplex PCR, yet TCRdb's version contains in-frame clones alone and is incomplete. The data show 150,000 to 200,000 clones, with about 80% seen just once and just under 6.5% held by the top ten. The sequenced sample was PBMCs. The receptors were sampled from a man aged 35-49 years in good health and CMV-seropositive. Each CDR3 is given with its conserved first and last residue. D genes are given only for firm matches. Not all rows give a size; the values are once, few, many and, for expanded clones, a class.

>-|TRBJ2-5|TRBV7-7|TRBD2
CASSSTSGSQETQYF
TGTGCTAGCAGCTCAACTAGCGGGTCCCAAGAGACCCAGTACTTC
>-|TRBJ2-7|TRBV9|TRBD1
CASSDRQGGLPAEQYF
TGTGCCAGCAGCGACCGACAGGGGGGACTCCCTGCCGAGCAGTACTTC
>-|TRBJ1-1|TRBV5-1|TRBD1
CASSLMTGGLNTEAFF
TGCGCCAGCAGCCTTATGACAGGGGGGTTGAACACTGAAGCTTTCTTT
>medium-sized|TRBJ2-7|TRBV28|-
CASSLSAGGRAPAYEQYF
TGTGCCAGCAGTTTATCGGCGGGCGGGCGGGCTCCAGCCTACGAGCAGTACTTC
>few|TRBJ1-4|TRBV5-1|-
CASSSQGGEKLFF
TGCGCCAGCAGCTCCCAGGGAGGCGAAAAACTGTTTTTT
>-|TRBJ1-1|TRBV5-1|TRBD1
CASSFQGQGVGNTEAFF
TGCGCCAGCAGCTTTCAGGGACAGGGTGTGGGGAACACTGAAGCTTTCTTT
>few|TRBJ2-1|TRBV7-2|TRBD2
CASSLSSGGVSVNEQFF
TGTGCCAGCAGCTTATCATCCGGGGGGGTATCGGTCAATGAGCAGTTCTTC
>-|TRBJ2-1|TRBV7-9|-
CASSLRPSSYNEQFF
TGTGCCAGCAGCTTGAGGCCAAGCTCCTACAATGAGCAGTTCTTC
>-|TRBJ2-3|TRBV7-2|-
CAVPSTDTQYF
TGTGCCGTTCCTAGCACAGATACGCAGTATTTT
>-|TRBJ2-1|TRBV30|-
CAWSEIYGVTTYNEQFF
TGTGCCTGGAGTGAGATATATGGTGTAACTACCTACAATGAGCAGTTCTTC
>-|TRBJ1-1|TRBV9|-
CASSVRHRDTEAFF
TGTGCCAGCAGCGTAAGGCACAGGGACACTGAAGCTTTCTTT
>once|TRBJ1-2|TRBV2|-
CARWGEKHGYTF
TGTGCCAGGTGGGGGGAAAAGCACGGCTACACCTTC
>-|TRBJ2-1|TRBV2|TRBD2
CASSLTSHEQFF
TGTGCCAGCAGTTTGACTAGCCATGAGCAGTTCTTC
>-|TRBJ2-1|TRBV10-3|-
CAIRGDENEQFF
TGTGCCATCAGGGGCGACGAAAATGAGCAGTTCTTC
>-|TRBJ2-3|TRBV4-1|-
CASSQGDYKLTDTQYF
TGCGCCAGCAGCCAGGGCGACTACAAACTCACAGATACGCAGTATTTT
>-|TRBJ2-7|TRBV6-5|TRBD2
CASSYRGLGSYEQYF
TGTGCCAGCAGTTACCGGGGACTAGGTAGTTACGAGCAGTACTTC
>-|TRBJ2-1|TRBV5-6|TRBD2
CAGSLTSRMFF
TGTGCCGGCAGCCTGACTAGCCGTATGTTCTTC
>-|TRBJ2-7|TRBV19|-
CASSTLTAGGSEQYF
TGTGCCAGTAGTACCCTTACGGCCGGGGGTTCCGAGCAGTACTTC
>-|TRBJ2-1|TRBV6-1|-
CASREAAAGYNNEQFF
TGTGCCAGCAGAGAAGCTGCCGCGGGATATAACAATGAGCAGTTCTTC
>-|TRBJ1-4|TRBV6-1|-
CASSREPANEKLFF
TGTGCCAGCAGTCGAGAGCCCGCTAATGAAAAACTGTTTTTT
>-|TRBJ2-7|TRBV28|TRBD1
CASNPGQGYEQYF
TGTGCCAGCAATCCGGGACAGGGTTACGAGCAGTACTTC
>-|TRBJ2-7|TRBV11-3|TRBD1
CASSTTKDRVGTYEQYF
TGTGCCAGCAGCACGACAAAGGACAGGGTGGGGACCTACGAGCAGTACTTC
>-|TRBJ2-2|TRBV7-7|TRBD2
CASSLGGSGSTGELFF
TGTGCCAGCAGCTTAGGGGGTAGCGGGAGTACCGGGGAGCTGTTTTTT
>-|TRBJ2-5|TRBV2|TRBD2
CASSTSVQETQYF
TGTGCCAGCAGTACTAGCGTTCAAGAGACCCAGTACTTC
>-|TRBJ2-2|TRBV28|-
CASSFGSSNTGELFF
TGTGCCAGCAGTTTCGGGAGTAGCAACACCGGGGAGCTGTTTTTT
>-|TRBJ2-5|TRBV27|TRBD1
CASSSQGVETQYF
TGTGCCAGCTCCTCACAGGGGGTGGAGACCCAGTACTTC
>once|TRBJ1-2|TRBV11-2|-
CASSHNPTGGYTF
TGTGCCAGCAGCCATAATCCAACAGGTGGCTACACCTTC
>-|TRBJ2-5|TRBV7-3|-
CASSLSGEETQYF
TGTGCCAGCAGCTTAAGCGGGGAAGAGACCCAGTACTTC
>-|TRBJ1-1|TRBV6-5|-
CASSEQGPRTEAFF
TGTGCCAGCAGTGAACAGGGACCGAGGACTGAAGCTTTCTTT
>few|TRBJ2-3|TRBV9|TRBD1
CASSVDRGVTDTQYF
TGTGCCAGCAGCGTAGACAGGGGAGTGACAGATACGCAGTATTTT
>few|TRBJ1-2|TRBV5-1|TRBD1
CASREGATNYGYTF
TGCGCCAGTCGTGAGGGGGCCACGAACTATGGCTACACCTTC
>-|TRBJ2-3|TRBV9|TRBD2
CASSVVQREAAQYF
TGTGCCAGCAGCGTAGTCCAGCGGGAGGCCGCGCAGTATTTT
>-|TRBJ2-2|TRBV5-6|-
CASSPFRGDTGELFF
TGTGCCAGCAGCCCCTTCAGGGGGGACACCGGGGAGCTGTTTTTT
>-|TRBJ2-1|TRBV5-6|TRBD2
CASNTLGGGPTYNEQFF
TGTGCCAGCAACACTTTGGGGGGGGGTCCGACCTACAATGAGCAGTTCTTC
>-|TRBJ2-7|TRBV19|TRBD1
CASSNDRTGAYEQYF
TGTGCCAGTAGTAATGATCGGACAGGTGCCTACGAGCAGTACTTC
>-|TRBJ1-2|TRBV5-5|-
CASTRTDVNYGYTF
TGTGCCAGCACCCGGACAGACGTTAACTATGGCTACACCTTC
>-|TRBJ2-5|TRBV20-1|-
CSAARGETQYF
TGCAGTGCCGCCCGGGGGGAGACCCAGTACTTC
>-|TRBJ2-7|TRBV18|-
CASSSSSQNYEQYF
TGTGCCAGCTCATCTTCTAGTCAAAACTACGAGCAGTACTTC
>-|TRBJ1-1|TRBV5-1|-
CASSSRLNTEAFF
TGCGCCAGCAGCTCACGGTTGAACACTGAAGCTTTCTTT
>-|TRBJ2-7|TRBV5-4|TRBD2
CASSSTSGGYEQYF
TGTGCCAGCAGCTCTACGAGCGGGGGGTACGAGCAGTACTTC
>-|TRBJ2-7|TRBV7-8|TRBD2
CASSPLAGRTYEQYF
TGTGCCAGCAGCCCCCTAGCGGGAAGGACCTACGAGCAGTACTTC
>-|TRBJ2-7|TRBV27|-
CASSLSGLDEQYF
TGTGCCAGCAGTTTATCGGGCCTGGACGAGCAGTACTTC
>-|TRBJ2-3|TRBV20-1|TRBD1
CSARDRGTQYF
TGCAGTGCTAGGGACAGGGGTACGCAGTATTTT
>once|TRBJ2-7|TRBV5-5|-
CASSLASRVSYEQYF
TGTGCCAGCAGCTTGGCCTCGCGCGTCTCCTACGAGCAGTACTTC
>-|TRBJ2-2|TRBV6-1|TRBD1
CANRDRGTNGELFF
TGTGCCAACCGGGACAGGGGCACCAATGGGGAGCTGTTTTTT
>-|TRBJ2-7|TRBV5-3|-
CARRPRGTPYEQYF
TGTGCCAGAAGACCAAGGGGGACCCCCTACGAGCAGTACTTC
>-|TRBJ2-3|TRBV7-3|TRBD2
CASSLGLAGGSGDTQYF
TGTGCCAGCAGCTTAGGACTAGCGGGAGGGTCTGGAGATACGCAGTATTTT
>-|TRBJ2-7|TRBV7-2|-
CASSFRASDSYEQYF
TGTGCCAGCAGCTTCCGGGCTAGCGACTCCTACGAGCAGTACTTC
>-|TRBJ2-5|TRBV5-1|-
CASSFFPGQETQYF
TGCGCCAGCAGCTTCTTCCCAGGTCAAGAGACCCAGTACTTC